Following are 18 T cell receptor beta chains from one sample sequenced in a study of blood T cell repertoires in COVID-19. Here immunoSEQ multiplex PCR was the method, and the copy in TCRdb shows in-frame clones only, minus some. The profile shows 54,000 or so clones, 80% to 90% of them singletons. Specimen: peripheral blood. The receptors here all came from a human donor in a cohort sampled during active COVID-19.

This clone appeared once. This sequence joins TRBV19 and TRBJ2-4; tentatively, D is TRBD1 (6 bases). The CDR3 covers 14 residues. The V and J ends lost 10 bases and 1 base respectively, with 14 bases between them. The V gene's germline CDR1 is LNHDA and CDR2 SQIVND (reference sequence). In DNA form, the CDR3 reads TGTGCCACAGGACAGATTGGTGCCAAAAACATTCAGTACTTC. Residues: CATGQIGAKNIQYF.

This chain uses TRBV5-6 with TRBJ2-1, with a tentative D call TRBD2 (5 bases). Germline V gene data show CDR1 as SGHDT and CDR2 as YYEEEE. Trimming shortened V by 3 bases and J by 5 bases, and 9 bases separated the two germline ends. The CDR3 loop spans 13 amino acids. CDR3 DNA sequence: TGTGCCAGCAGCTCTGACTATCACAATGAGCAGTTCTTC. As protein: CASSSDYHNEQFF. The variable domain in full, with the rest retrieved from reference TRBV5-6 and TRBJ2-1, is DAGVTQSPTHLIKTRGQQVTLRCSPKSGHDTVSWYQQALGQGPQFIFQYYEEEERQRGNFPDRFSGHQFPNYSSELNVNALLLGDSALYLCASSSDYHNEQFFGPGTRLTVL.

The J gene is TRBJ2-7, the V gene TRBV18; a possible D gene is TRBD2 (7 bases). The V and J ends lost 1 base and 0 bases respectively, with 13 bases between them. CDR1 and CDR2 (germline): KGHSH, LQKENI. This CDR3 is 16 amino acids long. The CDR3 is CASSPRGGGSSYEQYF. CDR3 DNA: TGTGCCAGCTCACCACGGGGCGGGGGCAGCTCCTACGAGCAGTACTTC.

This chain connects TRBV23-1 to TRBJ1-5, with TRBD1 matching 10 bases. TRBV23-1 is flagged as an ORF with uncertain function. The ends lost 3 bases at V and 5 bases at J; junction bases unmatched: 16. The CDR3 is 19 amino acids. CDR3 in amino acids: CASSHGEVLWDRGDQPQHF. CDR3 bases: TGCGCCAGCAGTCACGGAGAGGTTCTCTGGGACAGGGGCGATCAGCCCCAGCATTTT.

This sequence joins TRBV5-1 and TRBJ2-1; D unclear. With 0 bases removed from V and 9 bases from J, the gap between germline ends came to 16 bases. The CDR3 has 15 residues. From germline, CDR1 is SGHRS and CDR2 YFSETQ. The CDR3 spells CASSLGHRVDAEQFF. CDR3 nucleotide sequence: TGCGCCAGCAGCTTGGGCCACCGGGTAGACGCTGAGCAGTTCTTC.

V gene TRBV12-3 or TRBV12-4 combines with J gene TRBJ2-5, with unresolved D. The V end was cut by 6 bases, the J end by 1 base, with 9 bases between. The CDR3 runs 13 residues. In DNA, the CDR3 is TGTGCCAGCAGCTCCGGGTCCCAAGAGACCCAGTACTTC. This translates into CASSSGSQETQYF.

V gene TRBV19 combines with J gene TRBJ2-1, with no clear D. V shed 2 bases and J shed 2 bases, with 10 bases lying between them. Looked up from germline, CDR1 is LNHDA and CDR2 is SQIVND (reference sequence). CDR3 size: 15 residues. The CDR3, as DNA: TGTGCCAGTAGTATAACTATGGAGCCCTACAATGAGCAGTTCTTC. Encoded protein: CASSITMEPYNEQFF.

This chain uses TRBV19 with TRBJ2-4; TRBD1 is a possible D gene (5 bases). CDR1 is LNHDA and CDR2 is SQIVND in the germline V gene (reference sequence). The CDR3 consists of 13 residues. V lost 5 bases, J lost 9 bases, and 14 bases lay in between. The CDR3 is CASSALGQGIQYF. CDR3 coding DNA: TGTGCCAGTAGTGCTTTAGGGCAGGGCATTCAGTACTTC.

The chain couples TRBV5-6 to TRBJ1-5, with D tentatively TRBD1 (5 bases). The CDR3 is 14 residues long. CDR1 and CDR2 from the germline V gene are SGHDT and YYEEEE. V lost 6 bases and J lost 2, with 12 bases in between. The CDR3 sequence: CASNFRGGNQPQHF. DNA for the CDR3: TGTGCCAGCAACTTTCGGGGGGGCAATCAGCCCCAGCATTTT.

The gene calls are TRBV5-8 and TRBJ2-6, with TRBD1 matching over 9 bases. This CDR3 spans 15 amino acids. The germline CDR1 and CDR2 sequences are SGHTS and YDEGEE. V shed 1 base, J shed 13 bases, and the junction held 9 bases outside the gene matches. The CDR3 coding sequence is TGTGCCAGCAGCTTGAGAACAGGGGGCCACCGGGTCCTGACTTTC. It translates to CASSLRTGGHRVLTF.

The rearrangement joins TRBV18 to TRBJ2-7; 8 bases map to TRBD1. J lost 4 bases, V lost 3 bases, and 11 bases had no gene match. CDR1 is KGHSH, CDR2 LQKENI, per germline. The CDR3 sequence is 16 residues long. CDR3 residues: CASSPSGQATTYEQYF. CDR3 sequence (DNA): TGTGCCAGCTCACCCTCGGGACAGGCCACAACTTACGAGCAGTACTTC.

The chain joins TRBV27 to TRBJ1-4; D might be TRBD1 (5 bases). Per the germline V gene, CDR1 is MNHEY and CDR2 is SMNVEV (reference sequence). The CDR3 contains 14 residues. V was pared by 3 bases and J by 7 bases, with 12 bases between. Here the CDR3 DNA reads TGTGCCAGCAGTTTCGGAGGGGCGAGTGAAAAACTGTTTTTT. Its protein is CASSFGGASEKLFF.

V is TRBV27 and J is TRBJ2-1, with TRBD2 matching 13 bases. The trim removed 1 base at V and 6 bases at J, leaving 9 bases unmatched. This CDR3 spans 18 amino acids. Per the germline V gene, CDR1 is MNHEY and CDR2 is SMNVEV (reference sequence). CDR3 loop: CASSLFSLTSGRANEQFF. The CDR3 nucleotides read TGTGCCAGCAGTTTATTCAGCCTTACTAGCGGGAGGGCCAATGAGCAGTTCTTC.

The V call is TRBV6-6, the J call TRBJ2-7; maybe TRBD1 (6 bases). Germline V gene lookup returns CDR1 MNHNY and CDR2 SVGAGI (reference sequence). V was pared by 0 bases and J by 0 bases, with 12 bases between. This CDR3 is 16 amino acids long. Here the CDR3 reads CASSYSRQGSSYEQYF. In DNA form, the CDR3 reads TGTGCCAGCAGTTACTCGAGGCAGGGGAGCTCCTACGAGCAGTACTTC.

This clone appeared a few times. J is TRBJ2-7 and V is TRBV7-2; weak D call: TRBD1 (5 bases). V was clipped by 5 bases and J by 3 bases, with 20 bases between them. CDR3 length: 16 amino acids. Germline values: CDR1 SGHTA, CDR2 FQGNSA. CDR3 coding DNA: TGTGCCAGCAGCCCAGTCTGGGGCGTTAGTGGCTACGAGCAGTACTTC. Residues: CASSPVWGVSGYEQYF.

The chain couples TRBV7-9 to TRBJ1-4; 10 bases are a match to TRBD1. The CDR3 covers 14 residues. The germline V gene has CDR1 SEHNR and CDR2 FQNEAQ (reference sequence). V shed 6 bases, J shed 7 bases, and the junction held 5 bases outside the gene matches. The CDR3 DNA reads as TGTGCCAGCAGACTGGGGACAGGGGCTGAAAAACTGTTTTTT. This translates into CASRLGTGAEKLFF.

The CDR3 DNA follows: TGTGCCAGCAGCGCCACAGGGAATGGAAATGAAAAACTGTTTTTT. Protein: CASSATGNGNEKLFF. The rearrangement links TRBV7-2 to TRBJ1-4; weak D call: TRBD1 (6 bases). Looked up from germline, CDR1 is SGHTA and CDR2 is FQGNSA. V lost 5 bases to trimming and J lost 5 bases, with 15 bases between them. The CDR3 is 15 amino acids.

The chain has TRBV6-6 and TRBJ2-3; 7 nucleotides line up with TRBD1. V dropped 4 bases and J dropped 2; count of bases not matched to a gene: 9. The V gene's germline CDR1 is MNHNY and CDR2 SVGAGI (reference sequence). The length of the CDR3 is 16 residues. CDR3 coding DNA: TGTGCCAGCAGTTCCGACAGGGCTAAGGACACAGATACGCAGTATTTT. This codes for CASSSDRAKDTDTQYF.